One sample yielded the 18 T cell receptor beta chains listed below, sequenced in a study of control samples from healthy donors and cancer patients. Sequencing was performed with immunoSEQ multiplex PCR; in TCRdb, only in-frame clones are kept and a portion is missing. The table includes about 73,000 clones, 94% detected once. The sequenced sample consisted of blood. The receptors originated from a woman between 40 and 50 years old in good health.

The chain uses TRBV19 and TRBJ1-3; D gene unclear. The V gene's germline CDR1 is LNHDA and CDR2 SQIVND (reference sequence). Trimming removed 6 bases from V and 4 bases from J, with 19 bases in between. CDR3 length: 16 amino acids. In DNA, the CDR3 is TGTGCCAGTAGCGATTCGGGCCCCGCGGAAGGAAACACCATATATTTT. Protein product: CASSDSGPAEGNTIYF. Based on the CDR3 plus reference TRBV19 and TRBJ1-3, the full variable domain is DGGITQSPKYLFRKEGQNVTLSCEQNLNHDAMYWYRQDPGQGLRLIYYSQIVNDFQKGDIAEGYSVSREKKESFPLTVTSAQKNPTAFYLCASSDSGPAEGNTIYFGEGSWLTVV.

The chain combines TRBV19 with TRBJ1-4, with D uncertain. Germline CDR1 and CDR2: LNHDA and SQIVND (reference sequence). Trimming stripped 5 bases from V and 8 bases from J, with 12 bases between. The CDR3 length is 13 residues. Here the CDR3 reads CASSSGGREKLFF. The DNA for the CDR3 is TGTGCCAGTAGTTCGGGAGGCAGGGAAAAACTGTTTTTT. The full variable domain, rest sourced from reference TRBV19 and TRBJ1-4, is DGGITQSPKYLFRKEGQNVTLSCEQNLNHDAMYWYRQDPGQGLRLIYYSQIVNDFQKGDIAEGYSVSREKKESFPLTVTSAQKNPTAFYLCASSSGGREKLFFGSGTQLSVL.

This rearrangement joins TRBV5-1 to TRBJ2-7; possible D gene TRBD1, 5 bases. This CDR3 spans 13 amino acids. Germline V lookup: CDR1 SGHRS, CDR2 YFSETQ. The ends were cut back, 0 bases at V and 10 bases at J, with 14 bases in the middle. CDR3 coding DNA: TGCGCCAGCAGCTTGGGGGGCCTGGCTGTCCAGTACTTC. Its translation is CASSLGGLAVQYF.

This clone was picked up one time. The genes are TRBV2 and TRBJ2-1; 11 bases are a match to TRBD2. Germline V CDR1 and CDR2: SNHLY, FYNNEI. The V segment lost 3 bases and the J segment 4 bases; nucleotides outside the gene matches: 5. This CDR3 has 16 amino acids. This CDR3 is CASSEVGTSGYNEQFF. CDR3 DNA sequence: TGTGCCAGCAGTGAGGTCGGGACTAGCGGTTACAATGAGCAGTTCTTC.

The chain joins TRBV2 to TRBJ1-3, with unresolved D. Germline V gene data show CDR1 as SNHLY and CDR2 as FYNNEI. CDR3 length equals 12 residues. Trimming removed 4 bases from V and 4 bases from J, with 5 bases in between. CDR3 sequence: CASSVGGNTIYF. DNA for the CDR3: TGTGCCAGCAGTGTGGGGGGAAACACCATATATTTT.

J is TRBJ1-1 and V is TRBV30; maybe TRBD1 (5 bases). V was trimmed by 3 bases and J by 0 bases, leaving 14 bases between them. Germline CDR1 and CDR2: GTSNPN and SVGIG (reference sequence). The CDR3 is 15 residues long. The CDR3 is CAWRGAGEVNTEAFF. Here the CDR3 DNA reads TGTGCCTGGAGGGGTGCGGGGGAGGTGAACACTGAAGCTTTCTTT.

This chain uses TRBV20-1 with TRBJ1-3; no clear D. The germline gives CDR1 DFQATT, CDR2 SNEGSKA (reference sequence). V dropped 3 bases and J dropped 3 bases, with 9 bases sitting between them. The CDR3 has 13 amino acids. The CDR3 DNA reads as TGCAGTGCTAGTCGCAATATTGGAAACACCATATATTTT. Translating it yields CSASRNIGNTIYF.

As for this clone: The junction shows a germline mismatch at one end, possibly a read error. The chain employs TRBV6-5 and TRBJ1-5, with D hard to call. Germline loops: CDR1 MNHEY, CDR2 SVGAGI. The length of the CDR3 is 14 residues. The CDR3 DNA is TGTGCCAGCAGTTACGTGGGTTATGGTCAGTCCCAGCATTTT. This translates into CASSYVGYGQSQHF.

As regards this clone: This same CDR3 is encoded by further DNA sequences in the sample. The J gene is TRBJ1-3, the V gene TRBV12-3 or TRBV12-4; D uncertain. This CDR3 is 12 amino acids long. V gave up 3 bases and J gave up 2 bases, with 2 bases separating them. This CDR3 reads CASSLPGNTIYF. CDR3 DNA: TGTGCCAGCAGTTTGCCTGGAAACACCATATATTTT.

This clone was seen only once. The chain is built from TRBV14 and TRBJ2-3; 14 bases agree with TRBD2. With V trimmed by 5 bases and J by 2 bases, 6 bases remained unmatched. Germline lookup yields CDR1 SGHDN and CDR2 FVKESK. The CDR3 covers 17 residues. For the CDR3, the DNA is TGTGCCAGCAGCAACACGGGACTAGCGGGAGTCACAGATACGCAGTATTTT. Translation gives CASSNTGLAGVTDTQYF.

V gene TRBV25-1 combines with J gene TRBJ2-2; perhaps TRBD2 as D (6 bases). The germline V gene has CDR1 MGHDK and CDR2 SYGVNS. CDR3 length: 12 residues. Trimming took 5 bases from V and 6 from J, leaving 7 bases between them. The CDR3 DNA is TGTGCCAGCAGTAGGGAGGCCGGGGAGCTGTTTTTT. Its translation is CASSREAGELFF.

The V call is TRBV3-1 (or the pseudogene TRBV3-2), the J call TRBJ1-1, with D tentatively TRBD1 (5 bases). Trimming took off 3 bases at V and 1 base at J, with 9 bases between the two ends. The CDR3 covers 14 residues. CDR1 is LGHDT, CDR2 YNNKEL, per germline (reference sequence). The CDR3 sequence: CASSHLDRNTEAFF. The DNA of the CDR3 is TGTGCCAGCAGCCACCTCGACAGGAACACTGAAGCTTTCTTT.

The sample holds a few counts of this clone. V usage is TRBV7-6 and J usage is TRBJ2-6; a possible D gene is TRBD1 (6 bases). Looked up from germline, CDR1 is SGHVS and CDR2 is FNYEAQ. V shed 7 bases and J shed 2 bases, with 12 bases lying between them. CDR3 length: 15 residues. The CDR3, as DNA: TGTGCCAGCAACCCCGGACAGCCTGGGGCCAACGTCCTGACTTTC. This codes for CASNPGQPGANVLTF.

The V and J genes are TRBV9 and TRBJ2-7, with a weak D call TRBD2 (6 bases). The germline V and J ends were trimmed by 4 bases and 3 bases, with 17 bases remaining between them. The germline V gene has CDR1 SGDLS and CDR2 YYNGEE. CDR3 length: 15 amino acids. The CDR3 protein is CASSPRGGEVYEQYF. The CDR3 DNA sequence: TGTGCCAGCAGCCCTAGGGGCGGGGAGGTCTACGAGCAGTACTTC.

This sequence joins TRBV6-1 and TRBJ1-1, with D tentatively TRBD1 (5 bases). V was shortened by 3 bases and J by 4 bases, with 15 bases between the two germline ends. The CDR3 covers 15 residues. Germline lookup yields CDR1 MNHNS and CDR2 SASEGT. CDR3 DNA: TGTGCCAGCAGTGAGGTTATGTCGGGGACCACTGAAGCTTTCTTT. This codes for CASSEVMSGTTEAFF.

This clone occurred once. V gene TRBV5-5 combines with J gene TRBJ1-2; D gene ambiguous. CDR1 is SGHKS and CDR2 is YYEKEE in the germline V gene (reference sequence). The CDR3 runs to 14 residues. The V end lost 0 bases, the J end lost 10 bases, and 16 bases lay between the germline ends. CDR3 amino acids: CASSLVGAFTVYTF. The CDR3, as DNA: TGTGCCAGCAGCTTGGTAGGCGCTTTTACCGTCTACACCTTC.

DNA of the CDR3: TGTGCCAGCAGCTTAGCCATTGGAACTAACAATGAGCAGTTCTTC. Its translation is CASSLAIGTNNEQFF. This rearrangement joins TRBV7-6 to TRBJ2-1; no reliable D call. The CDR3 is 15 residues long. Germline V lookup: CDR1 SGHVS, CDR2 FNYEAQ. Deletions cut 0 bases from V and 5 bases from J, with 11 bases between. Using reference TRBV7-6 and TRBJ2-1 for the parts outside the CDR3, the full variable domain is GAGVSQSPRYKVTKRGQDVALRCDPISGHVSLYWYRQALGQGPEFLTYFNYEAQQDKSGLPNDRFSAERPEGSISTLTIQRTEQRDSAMYRCASSLAIGTNNEQFFGPGTRLTVL.

The chain combines TRBV5-6 with TRBJ2-3, with 10 positions matching TRBD2. V gave up 4 bases and J gave up 1 base; unmatched junction bases: 6. Looked up from germline, CDR1 is SGHDT and CDR2 is YYEEEE. The CDR3 consists of 16 residues. The CDR3 bases are TGTGCCAGCAGCCCCGGCGGGACTAGCGGCACAGATACGCAGTATTTT. As protein: CASSPGGTSGTDTQYF.